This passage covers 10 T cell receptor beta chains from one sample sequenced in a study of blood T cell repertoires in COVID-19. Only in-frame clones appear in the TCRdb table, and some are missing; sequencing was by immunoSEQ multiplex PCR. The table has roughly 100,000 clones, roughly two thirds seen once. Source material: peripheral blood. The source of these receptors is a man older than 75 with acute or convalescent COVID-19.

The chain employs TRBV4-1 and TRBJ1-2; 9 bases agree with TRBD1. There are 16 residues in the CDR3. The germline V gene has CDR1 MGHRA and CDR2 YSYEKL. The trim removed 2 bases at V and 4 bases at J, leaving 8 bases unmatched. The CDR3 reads CASSQLAGQGIYGYTF. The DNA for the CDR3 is TGCGCCAGCAGCCAACTCGCGGGACAGGGAATCTATGGCTACACCTTC.

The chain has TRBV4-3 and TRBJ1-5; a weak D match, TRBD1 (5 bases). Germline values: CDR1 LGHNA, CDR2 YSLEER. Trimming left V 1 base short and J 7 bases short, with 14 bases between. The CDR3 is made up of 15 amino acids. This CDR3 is CASSQAPTVGQPQHF. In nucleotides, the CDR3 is TGCGCCAGCAGCCAAGCCCCGACAGTGGGACAGCCCCAGCATTTT.

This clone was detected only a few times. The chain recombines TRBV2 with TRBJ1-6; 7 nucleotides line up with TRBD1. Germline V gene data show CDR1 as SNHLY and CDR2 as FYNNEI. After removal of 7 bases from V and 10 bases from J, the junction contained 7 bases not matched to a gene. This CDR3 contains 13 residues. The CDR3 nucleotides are TGTGCCAGCATGCAGGGGGAGGAATCACCCCTCCACTTT. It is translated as CASMQGEESPLHF.

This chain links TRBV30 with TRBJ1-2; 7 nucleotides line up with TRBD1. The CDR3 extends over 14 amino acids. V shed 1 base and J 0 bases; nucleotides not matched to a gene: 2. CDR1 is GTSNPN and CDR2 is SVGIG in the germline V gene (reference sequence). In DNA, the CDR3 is TGTGCCTGGAGTGAGGGACAGCCTAACTATGGCTACACCTTC. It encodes CAWSEGQPNYGYTF.

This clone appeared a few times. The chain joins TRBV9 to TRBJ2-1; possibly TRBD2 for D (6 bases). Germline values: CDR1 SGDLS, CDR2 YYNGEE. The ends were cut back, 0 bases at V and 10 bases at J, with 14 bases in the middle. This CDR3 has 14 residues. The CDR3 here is CASSVAGGTPEQFF. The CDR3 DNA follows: TGTGCCAGCAGCGTAGCTGGAGGGACCCCGGAGCAGTTCTTC.

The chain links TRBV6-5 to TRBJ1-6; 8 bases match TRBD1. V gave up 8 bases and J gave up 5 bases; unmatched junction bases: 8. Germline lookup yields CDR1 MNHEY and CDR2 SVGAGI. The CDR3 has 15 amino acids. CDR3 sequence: CASGIVDRDNSPLHF. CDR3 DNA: TGTGCCAGCGGGATAGTGGACAGGGATAATTCACCCCTCCACTTT.

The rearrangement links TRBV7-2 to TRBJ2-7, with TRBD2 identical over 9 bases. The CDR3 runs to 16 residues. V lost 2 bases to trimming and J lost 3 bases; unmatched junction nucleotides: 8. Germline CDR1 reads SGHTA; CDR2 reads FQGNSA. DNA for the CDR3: TGTGCCAGCAGCTTAAAACTAGCGGGCGAAATCTACGAGCAGTACTTC. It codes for CASSLKLAGEIYEQYF.

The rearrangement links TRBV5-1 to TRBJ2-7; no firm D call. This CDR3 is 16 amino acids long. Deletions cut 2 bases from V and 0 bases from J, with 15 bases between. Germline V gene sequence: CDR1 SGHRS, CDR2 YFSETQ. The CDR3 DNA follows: TGCGCCAGCAGCTTTCGAACCTACCCCGGCTCCTACGAGCAGTACTTC. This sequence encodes CASSFRTYPGSYEQYF. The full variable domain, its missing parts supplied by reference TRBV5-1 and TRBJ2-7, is KAGVTQTPRYLIKTRGQQVTLSCSPISGHRSVSWYQQTPGQGLQFLFEYFSETQRNKGNFPGRFSGRQFSNSRSEMNVSTLELGDSALYLCASSFRTYPGSYEQYFGPGTRLTVT.

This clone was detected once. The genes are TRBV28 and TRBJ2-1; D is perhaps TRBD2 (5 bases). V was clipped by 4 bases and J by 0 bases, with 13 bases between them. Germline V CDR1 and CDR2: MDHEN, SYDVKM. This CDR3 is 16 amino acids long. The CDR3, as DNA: TGTGCCAGCAGTTCCCCCGAGGCGGGCTCCTACAATGAGCAGTTCTTC. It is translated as CASSSPEAGSYNEQFF.

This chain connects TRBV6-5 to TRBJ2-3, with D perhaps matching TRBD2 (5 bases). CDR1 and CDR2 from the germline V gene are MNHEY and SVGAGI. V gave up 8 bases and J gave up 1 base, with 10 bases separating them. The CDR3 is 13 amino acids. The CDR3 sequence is CASGRVGTDTQYF. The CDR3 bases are TGTGCCAGCGGGCGGGTGGGCACAGATACGCAGTATTTT.